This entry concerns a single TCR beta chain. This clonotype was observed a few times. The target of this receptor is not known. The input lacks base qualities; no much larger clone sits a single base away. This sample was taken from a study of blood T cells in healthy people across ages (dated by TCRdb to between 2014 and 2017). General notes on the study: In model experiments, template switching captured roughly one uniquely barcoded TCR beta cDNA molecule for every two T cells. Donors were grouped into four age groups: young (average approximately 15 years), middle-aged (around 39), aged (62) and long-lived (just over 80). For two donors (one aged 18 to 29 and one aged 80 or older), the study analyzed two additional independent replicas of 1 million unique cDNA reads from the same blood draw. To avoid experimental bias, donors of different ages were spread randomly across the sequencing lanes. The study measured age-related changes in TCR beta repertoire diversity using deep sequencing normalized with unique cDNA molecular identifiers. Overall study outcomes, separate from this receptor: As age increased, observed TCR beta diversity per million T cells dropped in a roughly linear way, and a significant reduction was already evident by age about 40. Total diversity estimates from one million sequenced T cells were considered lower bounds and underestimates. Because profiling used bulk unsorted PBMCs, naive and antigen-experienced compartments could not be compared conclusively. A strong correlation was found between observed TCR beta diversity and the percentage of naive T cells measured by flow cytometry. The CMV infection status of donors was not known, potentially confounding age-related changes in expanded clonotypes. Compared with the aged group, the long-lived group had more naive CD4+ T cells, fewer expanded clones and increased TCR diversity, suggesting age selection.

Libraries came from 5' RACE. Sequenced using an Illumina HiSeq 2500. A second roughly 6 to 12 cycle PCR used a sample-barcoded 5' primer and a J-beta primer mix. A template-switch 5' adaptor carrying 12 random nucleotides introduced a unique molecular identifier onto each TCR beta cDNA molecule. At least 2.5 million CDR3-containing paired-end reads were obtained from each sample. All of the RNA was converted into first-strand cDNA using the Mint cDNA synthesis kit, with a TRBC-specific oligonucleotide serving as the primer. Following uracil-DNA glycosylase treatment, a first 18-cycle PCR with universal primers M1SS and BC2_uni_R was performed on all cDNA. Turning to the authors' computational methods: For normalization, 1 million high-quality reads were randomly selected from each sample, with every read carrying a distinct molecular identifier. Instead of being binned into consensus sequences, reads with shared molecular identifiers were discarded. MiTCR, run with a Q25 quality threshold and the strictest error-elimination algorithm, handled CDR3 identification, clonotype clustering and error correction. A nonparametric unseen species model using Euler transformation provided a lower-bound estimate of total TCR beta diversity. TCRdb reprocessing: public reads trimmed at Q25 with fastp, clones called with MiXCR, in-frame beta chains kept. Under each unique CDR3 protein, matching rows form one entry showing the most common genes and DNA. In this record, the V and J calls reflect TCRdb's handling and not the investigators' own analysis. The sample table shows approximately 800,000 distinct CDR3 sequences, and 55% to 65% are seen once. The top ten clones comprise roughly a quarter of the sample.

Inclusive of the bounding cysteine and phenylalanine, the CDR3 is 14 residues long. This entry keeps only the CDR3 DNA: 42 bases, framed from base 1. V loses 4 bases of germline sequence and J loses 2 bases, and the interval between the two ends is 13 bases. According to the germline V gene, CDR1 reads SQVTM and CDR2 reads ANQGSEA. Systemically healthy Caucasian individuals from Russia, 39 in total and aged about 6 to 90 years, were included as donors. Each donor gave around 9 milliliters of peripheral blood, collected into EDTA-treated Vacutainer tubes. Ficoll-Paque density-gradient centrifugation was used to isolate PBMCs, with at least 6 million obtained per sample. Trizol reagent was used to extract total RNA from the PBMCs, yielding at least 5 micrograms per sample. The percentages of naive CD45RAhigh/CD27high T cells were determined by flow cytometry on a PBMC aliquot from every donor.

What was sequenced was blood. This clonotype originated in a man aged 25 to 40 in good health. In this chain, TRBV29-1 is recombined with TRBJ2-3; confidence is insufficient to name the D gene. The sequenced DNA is TGCAGCGTTGGCCCCACAAGACCCACAGATACGCAGTATTTT. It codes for CSVGPTRPTDTQYF.